Listed below are T cell receptor beta chains from one sample, sequenced in a study of response to subunit inactivated influenza vaccine. TCRdb reprocessed the RT-PCR reads with MiXCR, giving one entry per CDR3 protein. This sample has under 200,000 distinct CDR3 sequences, with about 12% found just once. The same data also went into a second study, on T cells expressing NK-cell markers.

The specimen was CD8+ T cells sorted from PBMCs, collected less than 13 days after vaccination. These receptors were taken from a man aged 50 to 59 who received an inactivated influenza vaccine. Each CDR3 is given with its conserved first and last residue.

TRBV11-3	TRBJ2-1	CASSQTLVPNEQFF
TRBV29-1	TRBJ1-1	CSVDQPTEAFF
TRBV25-1	TRBJ1-1	CASSETLGQGNTEAFF
TRBV24-1	TRBJ2-5	CATSENAGWGETQYF
TRBV20-1	TRBJ2-4	CSAEGRVAKNIQYF
TRBV7-9	TRBJ2-5	CASSPPLAVQETQYF
TRBV4-1	TRBJ2-7	CASSQWANYEQYF
TRBV29-1	TRBJ2-5	CSVEPTSGGYQETQYF
TRBV6-5	TRBJ1-2	CASSYSAGGAYYGYTF
TRBV27	TRBJ2-7	CASSQDVVFQTYEQYF
TRBV20-1	TRBJ2-7	CSARDMGFSYEQYF
TRBV3-1	TRBJ2-5	CASSQVRQYQETQYF
TRBV18	TRBJ2-1	CASSPVAVNYNEQFF
TRBV5-1	TRBJ2-7	CASSPDRVAYEQYF
TRBV5-1	TRBJ1-1	CASSLNSGQEKNTEAFF
TRBV12-3/TRBV12-4	TRBJ2-1	CASSFWGSEQFF
TRBV12-3/TRBV12-4	TRBJ2-3	CASSWTVPDTQYF
TRBV19	TRBJ2-1	CASSIRDAKVYEQFF
TRBV4-1	TRBJ1-1	CASSQLRDVGTEAFF
TRBV2	TRBJ2-7	CASSEFGQGGYEQYF
TRBV20-1	TRBJ2-7	CSAPYRGNYEQYF
TRBV12-3/TRBV12-4	TRBJ2-1	CASSSYAWVMGEQFF
TRBV5-1	TRBJ2-7	CASSLAAPEPAYEQYF
TRBV12-3/TRBV12-4	TRBJ2-1	CASRSKTGGAPYNEQFF